Following are 25 T cell receptor beta chains from one sample sequenced in a study of cytomegalovirus exposure and HLA in healthy donors. A multiplex PCR was run with 60 Vbeta primers and 13 Jbeta primers. TCRdb's table, derived via immunoSEQ multiplex PCR, lists solely in-frame clones and lacks some. The sample lists around 110,000 clones, 81% occurring once. The specimen sequenced was PBMCs. All receptors come from a man aged 30 to 39 in good health and CMV-seronegative.

The chain has TRBV7-2 and TRBJ2-3, with a weak D call TRBD1 (5 bases). Trimming left V 3 bases short and J 0 bases short, with 7 bases between. Germline V gene lookup returns CDR1 SGHTA and CDR2 FQGNSA. The CDR3 contains 14 residues. CDR3 in DNA: TGTGCCAGCAGCTTCAGGGCTAGCACAGATACGCAGTATTTT. Protein sequence: CASSFRASTDTQYF.

V is TRBV23-1 and J is TRBJ2-5; 10 nucleotides line up with TRBD1. TRBV23-1 is known as an ORF, though its function is uncertain. J lost 5 bases, V lost 2 bases, and 11 bases had no gene match. The CDR3 sequence is 17 residues long. The CDR3 DNA reads as TGCGCCAGCAGTCAAGCCCCGGAGACAGGGGGCTGGGAGACCCAGTACTTC. It translates to CASSQAPETGGWETQYF.

V usage is TRBV10-3 and J usage is TRBJ2-7; unclear D gene. The germline V gene encodes CDR1 ENHRY and CDR2 SYGVKD. V lost 6 bases, J lost 0 bases, and 9 bases lay in between. This CDR3 spans 13 amino acids. CDR3 in DNA: TGTGCCATCAGCCCCCTCAGCTCCTACGAGCAGTACTTC. Translating gives CAISPLSSYEQYF.

The chain employs TRBV5-1 and TRBJ2-1; 9 positions match TRBD2. Per the germline V gene, CDR1 is SGHRS and CDR2 is YFSETQ. The CDR3 covers 17 residues. J gave up 6 bases and V 4 bases, and 14 bases lay outside the gene matches. The CDR3 spells CASSDYNLAGVPNEQFF. CDR3 in DNA: TGCGCCAGCAGCGACTATAACTTAGCGGGAGTTCCCAATGAGCAGTTCTTC.

The V and J genes are TRBV28 and TRBJ2-1; the D gene is possibly TRBD1 (6 bases). The CDR3 spans 14 residues. Germline assignment: CDR1 MDHEN and CDR2 SYDVKM. V was pared by 5 bases and J by 6 bases, with 14 bases between. For the CDR3, the DNA is TGTGCCAGCAGTGAGTCTAGAGGGGGCAATGAGCAGTTCTTC. Protein product: CASSESRGGNEQFF.

V and J are TRBV11-2 and TRBJ1-2; 8 nucleotides match TRBD1. CDR3 length: 14 amino acids. Germline loops: CDR1 SGHAT, CDR2 FQNNGV. With V trimmed by 6 bases and J by 9 bases, 12 bases remained unmatched. CDR3 protein: CASSYTGTGGSYTF. In DNA, the CDR3 is TGTGCCAGCAGTTATACCGGGACAGGAGGTAGCTACACCTTC.

The chain carries TRBV27 and TRBJ2-7, with a tentative D call TRBD2 (5 bases). Trimming cost V 4 bases and J 4 bases, with 17 bases left between them. Per germline, CDR1 MNHEY and CDR2 SMNVEV (reference sequence). This CDR3 comprises 15 residues. The CDR3 bases are TGTGCCAGCAGTTCGGCTAGCCCAATTGAGTACGAGCAGTACTTC. Its translation is CASSSASPIEYEQYF.

V usage is TRBV7-2 and J usage is TRBJ1-1; 9 bases are shared with TRBD1. This CDR3 spans 13 amino acids. V trimming: 6 bases; J trimming: 7 bases; junction bases outside the gene matches: 6. The V gene's germline CDR1 is SGHTA and CDR2 FQGNSA. Here the CDR3 reads CASRLQGANEAFF. Written as DNA, the CDR3 is TGTGCCAGCAGGCTACAGGGGGCGAATGAAGCTTTCTTT.

The chain uses TRBV11-2 and TRBJ2-5; perhaps TRBD2 as D (6 bases). V lost 4 bases and J 5 bases, leaving 20 bases between the germline ends. The CDR3 sequence is 16 residues long. Germline-derived CDR1 and CDR2 are SGHAT and FQNNGV. Written as DNA, the CDR3 is TGTGCCAGCAGCTCATCCCGGGAGAGGATGAGGGAGACCCAGTACTTC. Its translation is CASSSSRERMRETQYF. Full variable domain (remainder filled in from reference TRBV11-2 and TRBJ2-5): EAGVAQSPRYKIIEKRQSVAFWCNPISGHATLYWYQQILGQGPKLLIQFQNNGVVDDSQLPKDRFSAERLKGVDSTLKIQPAKLEDSAVYLCASSSSRERMRETQYFGPGTRLLVL.

The chain combines TRBV4-1 with TRBJ1-2; no definite D call. The CDR3 has 15 amino acids. Between the trimmed V and J ends, which lost 0 bases and 4 bases, there was a span of 12 bases. CDR1 and CDR2 (germline): MGHRA, YSYEKL. The DNA of the CDR3 is TGCGCCAGCAGCCAAGATACTAACTTAGGCTATGGCTACACCTTC. Its translation: CASSQDTNLGYGYTF.

V usage is TRBV9 and J usage is TRBJ2-1; D possibly corresponds to TRBD2 (5 bases). Trimming stripped 4 bases from V and 1 base from J, with 12 bases between. This CDR3 region has 15 residues. CDR1 and CDR2 (germline): SGDLS, YYNGEE. The CDR3 DNA follows: TGTGCCAGCAGCCCGCGGGTCCCTTCCTACAATGAGCAGTTCTTC. Translating it yields CASSPRVPSYNEQFF.

The V and J genes are TRBV13 and TRBJ2-7; D possibly corresponds to TRBD1 (5 bases). The ends were cut back, 0 bases at V and 5 bases at J, with 5 bases in the middle. The CDR3 sequence is 12 residues long. The germline gives CDR1 PRHDT, CDR2 FYEKMQ (reference sequence). CDR3 loop: CASSLGGDEQYF. The CDR3 bases are TGTGCCAGCAGCTTAGGAGGGGACGAGCAGTACTTC.

V and J are TRBV6-6 and TRBJ2-1; TRBD1 is a possible D gene (5 bases). The CDR3 is 16 residues long. CDR1 and CDR2 (germline): MNHNY, SVGAGI (reference sequence). The germline V and J ends were trimmed by 2 bases and 5 bases, with 16 bases remaining between them. CDR3 amino acids: CASSYGASVSHNEQFF. In nucleotides, the CDR3 is TGTGCCAGCAGTTACGGGGCCAGTGTGAGCCACAATGAGCAGTTCTTC.

This clone was counted between two and nine times. The chain uses TRBV6-5 and TRBJ2-7, with 7 bases fitting TRBD2. This CDR3 region has 14 residues. Germline CDR1 and CDR2: MNHEY and SVGAGI. The V segment lost 6 bases and the J segment 4 bases; nucleotides outside the gene matches: 9. CDR3 in amino acids: CASRQLGGDYEQYF. In DNA form, the CDR3 reads TGTGCCAGCAGGCAATTGGGAGGGGATTACGAGCAGTACTTC.

The V gene is TRBV4-1, the J gene TRBJ2-6; D is unclear. Germline V gives CDR1 MGHRA, CDR2 YSYEKL. The CDR3 runs to 17 residues. V lost 4 bases to trimming and J lost 0 bases, with 13 bases between them. The CDR3 loop reads CASSRRGQASGANVLTF. CDR3 nucleotides: TGCGCCAGCAGCCGCCGAGGCCAAGCCTCTGGGGCCAACGTCCTGACTTTC.

The V and J genes are TRBV27 and TRBJ2-7; 12 bases are shared with TRBD2. From germline, CDR1 is MNHEY and CDR2 SMNVEV (reference sequence). There are 15 residues in the CDR3. V trimming: 6 bases; J trimming: 2 bases; junction bases outside the gene matches: 5. The CDR3, as DNA: TGTGCCAGCAGGACTAGCGGGGGAAACCCCTACGAGCAGTACTTC. This sequence encodes CASRTSGGNPYEQYF.

The V gene is TRBV5-1, the J gene TRBJ2-3, with a weak D call TRBD1 (5 bases). CDR1 and CDR2 from the germline V gene are SGHRS and YFSETQ. CDR3 length: 14 amino acids. The V end lost 3 bases, the J end lost 2 bases, and 10 bases lay between the germline ends. The CDR3: CASSWGSFTDTQYF. The CDR3 nucleotides are TGCGCCAGCAGCTGGGGCAGCTTCACAGATACGCAGTATTTT.

V gene TRBV27 combines with J gene TRBJ2-7; 12 nucleotides line up with TRBD1. The CDR3 length is 20 residues. Per germline, CDR1 MNHEY and CDR2 SMNVEV (reference sequence). Unmatched junction bases numbered 18, after V lost 5 bases and J lost 1 base. The CDR3 sequence: CASSPSGTGGVGGSSYEQYF. The CDR3 DNA is TGTGCCAGCAGTCCCTCCGGGACAGGGGGCGTTGGGGGCAGTTCCTACGAGCAGTACTTC.

The rearrangement links TRBV18 to TRBJ1-1, with 8 bases fitting TRBD1. The CDR3 contains 14 residues. Germline values: CDR1 KGHSH, CDR2 LQKENI. The junction had 3 bases not matched to a gene; V was cut back by 5 bases and J by 1 base. The CDR3 sequence is CASSVGQANTEAFF. The CDR3 region has the DNA TGTGCCAGCTCAGTGGGACAGGCGAACACTGAAGCTTTCTTT.

This clone has only one observation. The V call is TRBV2, the J call TRBJ1-5; 7 nucleotides match TRBD1. Trimming cost V 3 bases and J 2 bases; bases outside gene matches: 4. Germline V gene lookup returns CDR1 SNHLY and CDR2 FYNNEI. This CDR3 spans 15 amino acids. In DNA form, the CDR3 reads TGTGCCAGCAGTGAGGACAGGCCGGGCAATCAGCCCCAGCATTTT. Protein product: CASSEDRPGNQPQHF.

This sequence joins TRBV5-4 and TRBJ2-1; weak D call: TRBD1 (5 bases). The CDR3 is made up of 15 amino acids. V was cut by 0 bases and J by 9 bases, with 16 bases left in between. Per germline, CDR1 SGHNT and CDR2 YYREEE (reference sequence). CDR3 DNA sequence: TGTGCCAGCAGCTTGGTGGACACTGTATGGGGTGAGCAGTTCTTC. Its protein product is CASSLVDTVWGEQFF.

The chain employs TRBV10-1 and TRBJ2-1; TRBD2 aligns across 8 bases. Germline assignment: CDR1 WNHNN and CDR2 SYGVQD (reference sequence). This CDR3 is 17 amino acids long. Losses at the gene ends were 2 bases for V and 4 bases for J; bases not matched to a gene: 10. The DNA for the CDR3 is TGCGCCAGCAGTGAGGGGGGTAGCGGGACCTCTTACAATGAGCAGTTCTTC. It codes for CASSEGGSGTSYNEQFF.

J is TRBJ2-6 and V is TRBV14; TRBD1 agrees at 8 bases. The J segment lost 2 bases and the V segment lost 3 bases, leaving 6 bases of the junction unmatched. The V gene's germline CDR1 is SGHDN and CDR2 FVKESK. This CDR3 is 17 amino acids long. The chain's CDR3 is CASSHGQGRTGANVLTF. In DNA, the CDR3 is TGTGCCAGCAGCCACGGACAGGGTAGAACTGGGGCCAACGTCCTGACTTTC.

On this clone itself: The junction and the germline gene differ at one end; a read error may be behind it. The genes are TRBV6-1 and TRBJ1-2, with 7 bases that match TRBD1. The CDR3 loop spans 9 amino acids. The germline CDR1 and CDR2 sequences are MNHNS and SASEGT. The CDR3: CASSRGQLF. In DNA form, the CDR3 reads TGTGCCAGCAGCAGGGGACAGTTGTTC.

V and J are TRBV6-7 and TRBJ2-2, with TRBD2 as a possible D gene (6 bases). Being an ORF, TRBV6-7 has a function that is uncertain. CDR3 length equals 15 residues. V dropped 6 bases and J dropped 0 bases, with 11 bases sitting between them. CDR3 in amino acids: CASRVRLANTGELFF. CDR3 bases: TGTGCCAGCAGGGTGAGACTAGCGAACACCGGGGAGCTGTTTTTT.